This is a list of T cell receptor beta chains from one sample in a study of T cells in narcolepsy. Profiled with immunoSEQ multiplex PCR; TCRdb holds only in-frame clones, not every one. The profile shows around 30,000 clones, about four fifths of them singletons. Sequenced material: memory (CD45RA-) CD4+ T cells from blood. These receptors all stem from a human donor in good health. Each CDR3 is given with its conserved first and last residue. D genes are given only for firm matches. Expanded clones get a size class; other rows say once, few or many, or leave the size out.

length: 16; J: TRBJ2-3; size: NA; V: TRBV9; D: NA; CDR3: CASSVAFYRSTDTQYF; DNA: TGTGCCAGCAGCGTAGCTTTTTACAGAAGCACAGATACGCAGTATTTT
length: 13; J: TRBJ1-5; size: few; V: TRBV6-1; D: NA; CDR3: CASSPDRGQPQHF; DNA: TGTGCCAGCAGTCCGGACCGAGGACAGCCCCAGCATTTT
length: 15; J: TRBJ2-1; size: once; V: TRBV6-5; D: NA; CDR3: CASAPSLPGYNEQFF; DNA: TGTGCCAGCGCCCCTTCTTTGCCAGGCTACAATGAGCAGTTCTTC
length: 15; J: TRBJ2-1; size: NA; V: TRBV7-2; D: TRBD2; CDR3: CASSLGGGSYNEQFF; DNA: TGTGCCAGCAGCTTAGGCGGGGGCTCCTACAATGAGCAGTTCTTC
length: 15; J: TRBJ2-4; size: once; V: TRBV9; D: NA; CDR3: CASSDPAGNRDIQYF; DNA: TGTGCCAGCAGCGATCCGGCAGGGAATCGGGACATTCAGTACTTC
length: 16; J: TRBJ2-3; size: once; V: TRBV19; D: NA; CDR3: CASSIAGGATTDTQYF; DNA: TGTGCCAGTAGTATAGCAGGGGGGGCTACCACAGATACGCAGTATTTT
length: 18; J: TRBJ1-1; size: few; V: TRBV2; D: TRBD1; CDR3: CASSERLGQGLRNTEAFF; DNA: TGTGCCAGCAGTGAACGCCTTGGACAGGGATTGAGGAACACTGAAGCTTTCTTT
length: 17; J: TRBJ2-1; size: NA; V: TRBV18; D: NA; CDR3: CASSPGGRLVPRDEQFF; DNA: TGTGCCAGCTCGCCGGGCGGAAGACTAGTCCCTAGGGATGAGCAGTTCTTC
length: 19; J: TRBJ1-5; size: NA; V: TRBV15; D: NA; CDR3: CATSKTQPGVIYSNQPQHF; DNA: TGTGCCACCAGCAAAACCCAACCAGGGGTTATTTACAGCAATCAGCCCCAGCATTTT
length: 18; J: TRBJ1-2; size: NA; V: TRBV21-1; D: NA; CDR3: CASSTVASGVGANYGYTF; DNA: TGTGCCAGCAGCACAGTGGCAAGTGGGGTAGGGGCTAACTATGGCTACACCTTC
length: 13; J: TRBJ2-7; size: NA; V: TRBV4-1; D: TRBD1; CDR3: CASGLTGSYEQYF; DNA: TGTGCCAGCGGTTTGACAGGGAGCTACGAGCAGTACTTC
length: 19; J: TRBJ2-3; size: NA; V: TRBV4-2; D: TRBD2; CDR3: CASSGRLSSGRRSTDTQYF; DNA: TGTGCCAGCAGCGGGCGACTGAGTAGCGGGAGAAGAAGCACAGATACGCAGTATTTT
length: 12; J: TRBJ1-2; size: NA; V: TRBV2; D: NA; CDR3: CASSPTSYGYTF; DNA: TGTGCCAGCAGTCCCACTTCCTATGGCTACACCTTC
length: 14; J: TRBJ2-7; size: NA; V: TRBV7-9; D: NA; CDR3: CASGTRQGWYEQYF; DNA: TGTGCCAGCGGTACCCGTCAGGGGTGGTACGAGCAGTACTTC
length: 18; J: TRBJ1-2; size: NA; V: TRBV18; D: TRBD1; CDR3: CASSAPTGTEEPLGGYTF; DNA: TGTGCCAGCTCAGCACCAACCGGGACAGAAGAGCCTCTGGGGGGCTACACCTTC
length: 13; J: TRBJ1-1; size: NA; V: TRBV9; D: NA; CDR3: CASSVYVSTEAFF; DNA: TGTGCCAGCAGCGTATACGTTTCCACTGAAGCTTTCTTT
length: 15; J: TRBJ1-3; size: NA; V: TRBV9; D: NA; CDR3: CASSVRPGIGNTIYF; DNA: TGTGCCAGCAGCGTAAGGCCCGGGATTGGAAACACCATATATTTT